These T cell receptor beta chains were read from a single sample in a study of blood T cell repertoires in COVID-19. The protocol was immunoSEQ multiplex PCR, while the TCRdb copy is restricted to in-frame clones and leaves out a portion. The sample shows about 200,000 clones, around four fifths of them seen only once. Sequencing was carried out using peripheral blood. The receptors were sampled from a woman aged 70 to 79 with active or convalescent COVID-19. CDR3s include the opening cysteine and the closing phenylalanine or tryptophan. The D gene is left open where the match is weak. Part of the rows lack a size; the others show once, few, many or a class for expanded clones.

cdr3_nt: TGTGCCAGCAGCCCGAGGGATTGGGTCGATGAGCAGTTCTTC
cdr3_aa: CASSPRDWVDEQFF
d_call: -
clone_size: -
j_call: TRBJ2-1
v_call: TRBV7-9

cdr3_nt: TGTGCCAGTAGGAGAGGACAGGGGGCTTACGAGCAGTACTTC
cdr3_aa: CASRRGQGAYEQYF
d_call: TRBD1
clone_size: -
j_call: TRBJ2-7
v_call: TRBV19

cdr3_nt: TGTGCCAGCTCCTTTCAACGGGGTAATCAGCCCCAGCATTTT
cdr3_aa: CASSFQRGNQPQHF
d_call: -
clone_size: -
j_call: TRBJ1-5
v_call: TRBV18

cdr3_nt: TGTGCCAGCGTACAGGGATTAATGAACACTGAAGCTTTCTTT
cdr3_aa: CASVQGLMNTEAFF
d_call: -
clone_size: -
j_call: TRBJ1-1
v_call: TRBV2

cdr3_nt: TGTGCCAGCAGCCAAATTGCCTCGGCAGGGGAGAAGGGGGAGCTGTTTTTT
cdr3_aa: CASSQIASAGEKGELFF
d_call: -
clone_size: few
j_call: TRBJ2-2
v_call: TRBV7-9

cdr3_nt: TGTGCCAGCAGCGGTAGCGGGCGGGAGACCCAGTACTTC
cdr3_aa: CASSGSGRETQYF
d_call: TRBD2
clone_size: -
j_call: TRBJ2-5
v_call: TRBV9

cdr3_nt: TGCGCCAGCAGCCCCTGGGGGACTAGCGGGATAATGAGGAACACCGGGGAGCTGTTTTTT
cdr3_aa: CASSPWGTSGIMRNTGELFF
d_call: TRBD2
clone_size: once
j_call: TRBJ2-2
v_call: TRBV5-1

cdr3_nt: TGTGCCAGCAGCTTACTAGCGGGAGATACGCAGTATTTT
cdr3_aa: CASSLLAGDTQYF
d_call: TRBD2
clone_size: -
j_call: TRBJ2-3
v_call: TRBV5-6

cdr3_nt: TGTGCCAGCAGCCGGACTAGCGGGAGGGCCGGGGCGGATACGCAGTATTTT
cdr3_aa: CASSRTSGRAGADTQYF
d_call: TRBD2
clone_size: -
j_call: TRBJ2-3
v_call: TRBV3-1/TRBV3-2

cdr3_nt: TGTGCCAGTAGTATTCCAGCGTCACCCCTCCACTTT
cdr3_aa: CASSIPASPLHF
d_call: -
clone_size: -
j_call: TRBJ1-6
v_call: TRBV19

cdr3_nt: TGCGCCAGCACCCATGGACAGAATAATTCACCCCTCCACTTT
cdr3_aa: CASTHGQNNSPLHF
d_call: -
clone_size: -
j_call: TRBJ1-6
v_call: TRBV5-1

cdr3_nt: TGCGCCAGCGGGCGGGAACAAGAGACCCAGTACTTC
cdr3_aa: CASGREQETQYF
d_call: -
clone_size: -
j_call: TRBJ2-5
v_call: TRBV5-1

cdr3_nt: TGCGCCAGCAGCTTGGGTCAGGCCCCTTATACGCAGTATTTT
cdr3_aa: CASSLGQAPYTQYF
d_call: -
clone_size: -
j_call: TRBJ2-3
v_call: TRBV5-1

cdr3_nt: TGCGCCAGCAGCCCAAGCGGGGGGACCCTGTCGAACTTC
cdr3_aa: CASSPSGGTLSNF
d_call: TRBD2
clone_size: -
j_call: TRBJ2-5
v_call: TRBV5-1

cdr3_nt: TGTGCCAGCAGTTTATCGCTGACTAGCGGGAGGCTGAGCTCCTACAATGAGCAGTTCTTC
cdr3_aa: CASSLSLTSGRLSSYNEQFF
d_call: TRBD2
clone_size: few
j_call: TRBJ2-1
v_call: TRBV27

cdr3_nt: TGTGCCAGTAGTATAGCGGGGAGGGGCGGCAATCAGCCCCAGCATTTT
cdr3_aa: CASSIAGRGGNQPQHF
d_call: -
clone_size: few
j_call: TRBJ1-5
v_call: TRBV19

cdr3_nt: TGCAGCGCCCGACTCCTCTACGAGCAGTACTTC
cdr3_aa: CSARLLYEQYF
d_call: -
clone_size: -
j_call: TRBJ2-7
v_call: TRBV29-1

cdr3_nt: TGCGCCAGCAGCTTGGTGGCAGGGCGAGGTCCGAACACTGAAGCTTTCTTT
cdr3_aa: CASSLVAGRGPNTEAFF
d_call: -
clone_size: -
j_call: TRBJ1-1
v_call: TRBV5-1

cdr3_nt: TGTGCCAGCTTTGCGGGAAAGACAGGGGGTGGGGAGACCCAGTACTTC
cdr3_aa: CASFAGKTGGGETQYF
d_call: TRBD1
clone_size: -
j_call: TRBJ2-5
v_call: TRBV28

cdr3_nt: TGTGCCAGCAGTGACGTGGCGACGGGTGAGCAGTTCTTC
cdr3_aa: CASSDVATGEQFF
d_call: -
clone_size: -
j_call: TRBJ2-1
v_call: TRBV6-1

cdr3_nt: TGTGCCAGCAGTCAGAGAGGGGGTGGCCGAGCAAAAGAGACCCAGTACTTC
cdr3_aa: CASSQRGGGRAKETQYF
d_call: -
clone_size: -
j_call: TRBJ2-5
v_call: TRBV28

cdr3_nt: TGCAGTGCTAGTCCCAGCGGGAGGCCGGGCACCGGGGAGCTGTTTTTT
cdr3_aa: CSASPSGRPGTGELFF
d_call: TRBD2
clone_size: many
j_call: TRBJ2-2
v_call: TRBV20-1

cdr3_nt: TGCAGCGTTGTCCTCGGGAGTGGCTACACCTTC
cdr3_aa: CSVVLGSGYTF
d_call: -
clone_size: -
j_call: TRBJ1-2
v_call: TRBV29-1

cdr3_nt: TGTGCCAGCAGCCTGCCCCGGCTACAGGGCGTCGGCACTGAAGCTTTCTTT
cdr3_aa: CASSLPRLQGVGTEAFF
d_call: -
clone_size: -
j_call: TRBJ1-1
v_call: TRBV7-9

cdr3_nt: TGTGCCAGCAGCGTAGGTCTAGCGGGAGTTGAGCAGTTCTTC
cdr3_aa: CASSVGLAGVEQFF
d_call: TRBD2
clone_size: -
j_call: TRBJ2-1
v_call: TRBV9

cdr3_nt: TGTGCCAGCAGCAGACAGGGTTCGAACACTGAAGCTTTCTTT
cdr3_aa: CASSRQGSNTEAFF
d_call: TRBD1
clone_size: -
j_call: TRBJ1-1
v_call: TRBV3-1/TRBV3-2

cdr3_nt: TGTGCCAGCAGCTCCTTCCGGGACAGCCCCACCGGGGAGCTGTTTTTT
cdr3_aa: CASSSFRDSPTGELFF
d_call: TRBD1
clone_size: -
j_call: TRBJ2-2
v_call: TRBV11-2

cdr3_nt: TGTGCTAGCAGCCCGGGACAGGGCTACGAGCAGTACTTC
cdr3_aa: CASSPGQGYEQYF
d_call: TRBD1
clone_size: -
j_call: TRBJ2-7
v_call: TRBV7-7

cdr3_nt: TGTGCCAGCAGCTTACCGGGGACAGGGGTCTACGAGCAGTACTTC
cdr3_aa: CASSLPGTGVYEQYF
d_call: TRBD1
clone_size: -
j_call: TRBJ2-7
v_call: TRBV7-9

cdr3_nt: TGTGCCAGCAGCTTAGCGACTAGCGGGGATTACAATGAGCAGTTCTTC
cdr3_aa: CASSLATSGDYNEQFF
d_call: TRBD2
clone_size: -
j_call: TRBJ2-1
v_call: TRBV7-9

cdr3_nt: TGTGCCAGCAGTTCCCTACAGGTTCCCTTTGGCTACACCTTC
cdr3_aa: CASSSLQVPFGYTF
d_call: -
clone_size: -
j_call: TRBJ1-2
v_call: TRBV6-5

cdr3_nt: TGCGCCAGCAGCTTGGAATCTAGGCGGGGAGGATACTCCTACGAGCAGTACTTC
cdr3_aa: CASSLESRRGGYSYEQYF
d_call: -
clone_size: -
j_call: TRBJ2-7
v_call: TRBV5-1

cdr3_nt: TGTGCCAGCAGCAGAGAGCGGTTGGTGGATACGCAGTATTTT
cdr3_aa: CASSRERLVDTQYF
d_call: -
clone_size: -
j_call: TRBJ2-3
v_call: TRBV13

cdr3_nt: TGTGCCAGCAGCTCCCCGGGGGACTTACCTTGTTACGAGCAGTACTTC
cdr3_aa: CASSSPGDLPCYEQYF
d_call: -
clone_size: -
j_call: TRBJ2-7
v_call: TRBV7-3

cdr3_nt: TGTGCCAGCAGTCCTAGGACAGGGATGGGGTATGGCTACACCTTC
cdr3_aa: CASSPRTGMGYGYTF
d_call: TRBD1
clone_size: -
j_call: TRBJ1-2
v_call: TRBV6-5

cdr3_nt: TGTGCCAGCAGCCTCCCCTGGCGGGAGGTAAATGAGCAGTTCTTC
cdr3_aa: CASSLPWREVNEQFF
d_call: TRBD2
clone_size: -
j_call: TRBJ2-1
v_call: TRBV3-1/TRBV3-2

cdr3_nt: TGTGCCACCAGTGATGCAACAGGGCGGTCGGGGAATGAGCAGTTCTTC
cdr3_aa: CATSDATGRSGNEQFF
d_call: -
clone_size: -
j_call: TRBJ2-1
v_call: TRBV24-1

cdr3_nt: TGCGCCAGCAGCTTGGAGCTGGGACAGGGGTACGCCTACACCTTC
cdr3_aa: CASSLELGQGYAYTF
d_call: TRBD1
clone_size: -
j_call: TRBJ1-2
v_call: TRBV5-1

cdr3_nt: TGTGCCAGCTCACCACGTATCGGGGGAGTGAACTACAATGAGCAGTTCTTC
cdr3_aa: CASSPRIGGVNYNEQFF
d_call: -
clone_size: -
j_call: TRBJ2-1
v_call: TRBV18

cdr3_nt: TGTGCCAGCAGCCCCTCTGGGGGCGGTTCACCCCTCCACTTT
cdr3_aa: CASSPSGGGSPLHF
d_call: -
clone_size: once
j_call: TRBJ1-6
v_call: TRBV3-1/TRBV3-2

cdr3_nt: TGTGCCAGTAGCCCGGGACTAGCGGGAGGGCTAAGGAATGAGCAGTTCTTC
cdr3_aa: CASSPGLAGGLRNEQFF
d_call: TRBD2
clone_size: once
j_call: TRBJ2-1
v_call: TRBV19

cdr3_nt: TGTGCCAGCCACCGGGTACTAGTCCCCGGGGAGCTGTTTTTT
cdr3_aa: CASHRVLVPGELFF
d_call: -
clone_size: -
j_call: TRBJ2-2
v_call: TRBV6-7

cdr3_nt: TGCGCCAGCAGGCCCCCGGGACTCACGCAAGAGACCCAGTACTTC
cdr3_aa: CASRPPGLTQETQYF
d_call: -
clone_size: -
j_call: TRBJ2-5
v_call: TRBV5-1

cdr3_nt: TGTGCCACCAGTGACCCTAGACTAGCGGGAACCAATGAGCAGTTCTTC
cdr3_aa: CATSDPRLAGTNEQFF
d_call: TRBD2
clone_size: -
j_call: TRBJ2-1
v_call: TRBV24-1

cdr3_nt: TGTGCCAGCAGTTTAGTCAGAAGGACAGGGCTTGCAACTAATGAAAAACTGTTTTTT
cdr3_aa: CASSLVRRTGLATNEKLFF
d_call: TRBD1
clone_size: -
j_call: TRBJ1-4
v_call: TRBV27

cdr3_nt: TGCGCCAGCAGCGATGGACTAGGCCGGGGTGGTGAGCAGTTCTTC
cdr3_aa: CASSDGLGRGGEQFF
d_call: TRBD2
clone_size: -
j_call: TRBJ2-1
v_call: TRBV5-1

cdr3_nt: TGTGCCAGCAGTTACTCAGGGGCGGCTAATGAAAAACTGTTTTTT
cdr3_aa: CASSYSGAANEKLFF
d_call: -
clone_size: once
j_call: TRBJ1-4
v_call: TRBV6-5

cdr3_nt: TGTGCCAGCAGCTTAGGGTGGACTAGCGTCTACGAGCAGTACTTC
cdr3_aa: CASSLGWTSVYEQYF
d_call: TRBD2
clone_size: once
j_call: TRBJ2-7
v_call: TRBV7-2

cdr3_nt: TGTGCCAGCAGTTTCGGACAGTCAGGCTATGGCTACACCTTC
cdr3_aa: CASSFGQSGYGYTF
d_call: -
clone_size: -
j_call: TRBJ1-2
v_call: TRBV28

cdr3_nt: TGTGCCAGCAGTTACTCGACAGTAGGTTCACCCCTCCACTTT
cdr3_aa: CASSYSTVGSPLHF
d_call: -
clone_size: -
j_call: TRBJ1-6
v_call: TRBV6-5

cdr3_nt: TGTGCCAGCAGTTATCGTGGCACAGATACGCAGTATTTT
cdr3_aa: CASSYRGTDTQYF
d_call: -
clone_size: -
j_call: TRBJ2-3
v_call: TRBV6-5

cdr3_nt: TGTGCCAGCAGCCGGGACTACAACACCGGGGAGCTGTTTTTT
cdr3_aa: CASSRDYNTGELFF
d_call: TRBD2
clone_size: -
j_call: TRBJ2-2
v_call: TRBV7-6

cdr3_nt: TGTGCCAGCAGTCGGAGTAGCAATCAGCCCCAGCATTTT
cdr3_aa: CASSRSSNQPQHF
d_call: -
clone_size: -
j_call: TRBJ1-5
v_call: TRBV28